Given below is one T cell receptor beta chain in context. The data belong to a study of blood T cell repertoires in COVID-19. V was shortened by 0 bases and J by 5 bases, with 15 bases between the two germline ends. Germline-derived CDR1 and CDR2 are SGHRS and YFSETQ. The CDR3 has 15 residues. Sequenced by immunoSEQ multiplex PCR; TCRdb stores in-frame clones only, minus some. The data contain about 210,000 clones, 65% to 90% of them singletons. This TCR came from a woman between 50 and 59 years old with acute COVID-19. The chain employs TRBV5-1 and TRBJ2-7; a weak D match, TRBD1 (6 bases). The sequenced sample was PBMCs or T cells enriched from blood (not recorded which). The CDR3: CASSLVQGQVNEQYF. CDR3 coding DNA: TGCGCCAGCAGCTTGGTACAGGGCCAAGTGAACGAGCAGTACTTC. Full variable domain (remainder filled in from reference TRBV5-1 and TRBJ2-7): KAGVTQTPRYLIKTRGQQVTLSCSPISGHRSVSWYQQTPGQGLQFLFEYFSETQRNKGNFPGRFSGRQFSNSRSEMNVSTLELGDSALYLCASSLVQGQVNEQYFGPGTRLTVT.